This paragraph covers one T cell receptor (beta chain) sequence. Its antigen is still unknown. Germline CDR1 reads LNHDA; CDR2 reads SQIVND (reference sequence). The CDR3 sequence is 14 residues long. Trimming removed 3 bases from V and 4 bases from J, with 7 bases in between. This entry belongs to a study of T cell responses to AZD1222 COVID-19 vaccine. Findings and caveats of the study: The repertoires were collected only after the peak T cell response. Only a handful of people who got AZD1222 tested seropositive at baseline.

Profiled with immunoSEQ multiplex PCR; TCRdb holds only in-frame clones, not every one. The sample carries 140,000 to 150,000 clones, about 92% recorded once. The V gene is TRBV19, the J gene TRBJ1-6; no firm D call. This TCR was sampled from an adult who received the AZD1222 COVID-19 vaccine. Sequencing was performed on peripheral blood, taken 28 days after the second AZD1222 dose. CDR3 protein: CASSIEPYNSPLHF. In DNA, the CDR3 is TGTGCCAGTAGTATCGAACCGTATAATTCACCCCTCCACTTT.